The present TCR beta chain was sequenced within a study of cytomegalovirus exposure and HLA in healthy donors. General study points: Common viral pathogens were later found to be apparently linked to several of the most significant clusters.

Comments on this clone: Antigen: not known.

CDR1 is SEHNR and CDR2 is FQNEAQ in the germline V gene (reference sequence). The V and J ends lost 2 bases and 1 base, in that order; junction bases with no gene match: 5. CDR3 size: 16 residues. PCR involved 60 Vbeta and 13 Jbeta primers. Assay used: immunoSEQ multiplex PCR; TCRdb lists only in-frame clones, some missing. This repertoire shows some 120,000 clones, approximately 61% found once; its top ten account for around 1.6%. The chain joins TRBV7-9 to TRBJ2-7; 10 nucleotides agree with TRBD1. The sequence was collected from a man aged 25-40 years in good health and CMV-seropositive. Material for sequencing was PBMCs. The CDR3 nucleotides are TGTGCCAGCAGCTTAAAGGACAGGGGGTTTTCCTACGAGCAGTACTTC. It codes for CASSLKDRGFSYEQYF.